This is a list of T cell receptor beta chains from one sample in a study of blood T cell dynamics during melanoma immunotherapy. Measured with immunoSEQ multiplex PCR; TCRdb has only the in-frame clones, and not every one. The sample yields about 15,000 clones, around 88% seen once. The sample here was blood, taken from a patient treated with checkpoint blockade. These TCRs come from a human donor with melanoma. Each CDR3 is given with its conserved first and last residue. The D gene is left open where the match is weak. Expanded clones get a size class; other rows say once, few or many, or leave the size out.

>.|TRBV7-2|.|TRBJ2-7
TGTGCCAGCAGCCTTGACGGGTCCTCCTACGAGCAGTACTTC
CASSLDGSSYEQYF
>.|TRBV4-2|.|TRBJ1-4
TGTGCCAGCAGCCAAGGGTCATTGGCAGGGACTTATGAAAAACTGTTTTTT
CASSQGSLAGTYEKLFF
>TRBD2|TRBV10-3|.|TRBJ2-7
TGTGCCATCAGTGGTACGGGACTAGCGGGCTCCTACGAGCAGTACTTC
CAISGTGLAGSYEQYF
>TRBD2|TRBV6-6|.|TRBJ2-7
TGTGCCAGCAGGCCCACTAGCGGGAGTATCTACGAGCAGTACTTC
CASRPTSGSIYEQYF
>.|TRBV5-1|few|TRBJ1-1
TGCGCCAGCAGCTTCAAGGATTTGGCTGAAGCTTTCTTT
CASSFKDLAEAFF
>.|TRBV7-2|.|TRBJ2-7
TGTGCCAGCAGCTCAGGACGGCGGTACGAGCAGTACTTC
CASSSGRRYEQYF
>.|TRBV18|.|TRBJ2-7
TGTGCCAGCTCTTTCATGGGCCCCTACGAGCAGTACTTC
CASSFMGPYEQYF
>TRBD1|TRBV28|.|TRBJ1-1
TGTGCCAGCAGTAAGGGGACAGGGGGTGATCTTGGCACTGAAGCTTTCTTT
CASSKGTGGDLGTEAFF
>.|TRBV5-1|few|TRBJ2-2
TGCGCCAGCAGCGAGGCCCCCGCTAGCGAGAACACCGGGGAGCTGTTTTTT
CASSEAPASENTGELFF
>TRBD1|TRBV7-3|.|TRBJ2-4
TGTGCCAGCAGCTTGGACAGGGGGCATGACATTCAGTACTTC
CASSLDRGHDIQYF
>.|TRBV9|once|TRBJ2-3
TGTGCCAGCAGCCCTGGTGGCACAGATACGCAGTATTTT
CASSPGGTDTQYF
>TRBD1|TRBV2|few|TRBJ1-5
TGTGCCAGCAGTGTCCCGGGACAGGGGGCTCCCTTCAATCAGCCCCAGCATTTT
CASSVPGQGAPFNQPQHF
>.|TRBV5-1|few|TRBJ2-3
TGCGCCAGCAGCGGAGGTCAGAGTCAGGCCAATACGCAGTATTTT
CASSGGQSQANTQYF
>TRBD1|TRBV30|.|TRBJ2-3
TGTGCCTGGAGTGTTCAGGGGGCTGGCACAGATACGCAGTATTTT
CAWSVQGAGTDTQYF
>.|TRBV6-5|.|TRBJ2-7
TGTGCCAGCAGTTACTCCACCGACAAGCCGCGTTACGAGCAGTACTTC
CASSYSTDKPRYEQYF
>TRBD2|TRBV13|.|TRBJ2-1
TGTGCCAGCAGCTTAGGCCGTCCTAGGGGACTAGCGAAAGAGCAGTTCTTC
CASSLGRPRGLAKEQFF
>.|TRBV19|.|TRBJ1-5
TGTGCCAGTAGTAATGACAGGTTCAATCAGCCCCAGCATTTT
CASSNDRFNQPQHF
>.|TRBV21-1|.|TRBJ1-2
TGTGCCAGCAGCAAAGCTTGTGGGGATTGCTATGGCTACACCTTC
CASSKACGDCYGYTF
>TRBD2|TRBV27|.|TRBJ2-1
TGTGCCAGCAGTTTGAGACTAGCGGGATACAATGAGCAGTTCTTC
CASSLRLAGYNEQFF
>.|TRBV7-3|.|TRBJ2-5
TGTGCCAGCAGCTTACAGGGTTTGGGAGAGACCCAGTACTTC
CASSLQGLGETQYF
>.|TRBV29-1|once|TRBJ2-1
TGCAGCGTTGAAGATAAGGGGAGCAAGGACATCTTC
CSVEDKGSKDIF
>.|TRBV28|once|TRBJ2-1
TGTGCCAGCAGTTTTGGGAACAGGAACACGGATGAGCAGTTCTTC
CASSFGNRNTDEQFF
>.|TRBV5-4|.|TRBJ2-5
TGTGCCAGCAGCTCGACCGGGGGCCAAGAGACCCAGTACTTC
CASSSTGGQETQYF
>TRBD1|TRBV28|once|TRBJ2-1
TGTGCCAGCAGACGGACAGGGGGCTCCTACAATGAGCAGTTCTTC
CASRRTGGSYNEQFF
>TRBD2|TRBV10-2|.|TRBJ2-3
TGCGCCAGCATACCCGGGACTAGCCTCACAGATACGCAGTATTTT
CASIPGTSLTDTQYF
>.|TRBV2|.|TRBJ1-1
TGTGCCAGCAGTGAGTTGGCAGACACTGAAGCTTTCTTT
CASSELADTEAFF
>.|TRBV5-5|.|TRBJ1-3
TGTGCCAGCAGCTCCTCGTGGGTCTCTGGAAACACCATATATTTT
CASSSSWVSGNTIYF
>.|TRBV7-2|once|TRBJ1-2
TGTGCCAGCAGCCAATACTCCGGGACTAACTATGGCTACACCTTC
CASSQYSGTNYGYTF
>.|TRBV5-6|.|TRBJ1-4
TGTGCCAGCAGCTTGGCAGGTGGCATGGGTAATGAAAAACTGTTTTTT
CASSLAGGMGNEKLFF
>.|TRBV19|.|TRBJ2-4
TGTGCCAGTAGTCCCAGGGGAGGTGTAAACATTCAGTACTTC
CASSPRGGVNIQYF
>.|TRBV15|.|TRBJ2-5
TGTGCCACCAGCTTTAGTAGCCAAGAGACCCAGTACTTC
CATSFSSQETQYF
>TRBD1|TRBV28|.|TRBJ2-2
TGTGCCAGCAGTTCTACAGGGGTGACCGCCGGGGAGCTGTTTTTT
CASSSTGVTAGELFF
>.|TRBV2|.|TRBJ2-1
TGTGCCAAACGACGGGGGGCAGCGTACAATGAGCAGTTCTTC
CAKRRGAAYNEQFF
>.|TRBV18|.|TRBJ2-7
TGTGCCAGCCAAGACTCGTTGAGCTCCTACGAGCAGTACTTC
CASQDSLSSYEQYF
>.|TRBV21-1|.|TRBJ2-1
TGTGCCAGCAGCAAAGAAGGGGCAGACCCCACCCGTGGGAGGGCTTACAATGAGCAGTTCTTC
CASSKEGADPTRGRAYNEQFF
>.|TRBV14|.|TRBJ1-5
TGTGCCAGCAGCCAAGGGCTGGGACGGCCCCAGCATTTT
CASSQGLGRPQHF
>.|TRBV28|.|TRBJ1-2
TGTGCCAGCAGTTTATCTGGCAGGCAAAGGACTGGGTATGGCTACACCTTC
CASSLSGRQRTGYGYTF
>TRBD2|TRBV5-1|.|TRBJ2-7
TGCGCCAGCAGCTCCCTCCCGACTAGCGGGGCGGAGCAGTACTTC
CASSSLPTSGAEQYF
>TRBD1|TRBV7-9|few|TRBJ2-5
TGTGCCAGCAGCAATTACAGGGGTCGGGTGACCCAGTACTTC
CASSNYRGRVTQYF
>.|TRBV6-1|.|TRBJ2-7
TGTGCCAGCAGTGAGGCTACCCCCTACGAGCAGTACTTC
CASSEATPYEQYF
>TRBD1|TRBV5-1|.|TRBJ1-1
TGCGCCAGCAGCTGGTCAGGGGGCCAGTCTGAAGCTTTCTTT
CASSWSGGQSEAFF
>TRBD2|TRBV9|.|TRBJ2-3
TGTGCCAGCAGCGTTTTCAGGACTAGAAGTGCAGATACGCAGTATTTT
CASSVFRTRSADTQYF
>TRBD2|TRBV27|.|TRBJ2-1
TGTGCCAGCGGTTACCCTGGGACTAGCGGGGGTTACAATGAGCAGTTCTTC
CASGYPGTSGGYNEQFF
>.|TRBV4-3|.|TRBJ2-2
TGCGCCAGCAGCCAAGATAGGAGGGGGACCGGGGAGCTGTTTTTT
CASSQDRRGTGELFF
>.|TRBV20-1|.|TRBJ2-7
TGCAGTGCTAGTCCCGAGCACGAGCAGTACTTC
CSASPEHEQYF
>.|TRBV5-1|.|TRBJ2-1
TGCGCCAGCAGCTTACTTTGGAATGAGCAGTTCTTC
CASSLLWNEQFF
>TRBD1|TRBV13|.|TRBJ2-7
TGTGCCAGCAGCGGCGGACAGGGTACCTACGAGCAGTACTTC
CASSGGQGTYEQYF
>TRBD1|TRBV7-9|.|TRBJ2-5
TGTGCCAGCAGCCCGAGTTTCACGTCCGGGACAGGGGGTCGAGAGACCCAGTACTTC
CASSPSFTSGTGGRETQYF
>.|TRBV19|.|TRBJ1-1
TGTGCCAGCCGGGATCGGAACACTGAAGCTTTCTTT
CASRDRNTEAFF
>TRBD1|TRBV5-6|.|TRBJ1-1
TGTGCCAGCAGCTTAACTTCGACAGGGATAGACACTGAAGCTTTCTTT
CASSLTSTGIDTEAFF
>.|TRBV5-1|.|TRBJ2-1
TGCGCCAGCAGCTTGGACTTTCGCGAGAATGAGCAGTTCTTC
CASSLDFRENEQFF